This paragraph reports one T cell receptor beta chain. This clonotype has only a few counts. What this receptor recognizes is not known. Base qualities are not at hand, and no much larger clone is one base apart. Sequences MNHEY (CDR1) and SMNVEV (CDR2) are obtained from the germline V gene (reference sequence). The CDR3 holds 16 amino acids from the cysteine to the phenylalanine. This entry keeps only the CDR3 DNA: 48 bases, framed from base 1. V is cut back by 0 bases and J by 2 bases, with 5 bases in the junction unmatched. The TCR beta CDR3 regions were amplified from the RNA transcripts. The TCR CDR3 was subjected to a first round of RT-PCR using the HTBI primer set and the Qiagen OneStep RT-PCR kit. The libraries were constructed in a second round of multiplex PCR and then size-selected and purified. Libraries were sequenced paired-end with 100 bp reads on an Illumina HiSeq2000. The paper's processing steps were these. SOAPnuke was used to process the raw data, throwing out any read that contained adapters or uncalled bases, had a mean Phred below 15, or lacked an exact constant-primer or identifier match. High-quality paired reads were merged with COPE v1.2.5, and unique nucleotide sequences were defined as clonotypes. MiTCR v1.1 was used to align the clonotypes against IMGT TRBV, TRBD and TRBJ reference segments. Analysis was restricted to V-J combinations with a frequency above 0.0001, which covered roughly 99% of repertoires. The TCS score was defined as the ratio of F50 (clonal expansion) to E x V (chaos), calculated using BLOSUM62-based TCRdist between CDR3 peptides within each V-J. Welch's t-statistics and random forest reduced around 550 V-J features to around 14, which were used in a naive Bayes classifier (R e1071). Clones were called with MiXCR by TCRdb after fastp trimmed the public reads at Q25, and only in-frame beta chains were retained. Each CDR3 protein gets just one entry, which takes the most common genes and DNA from the rows behind it. Clone size and V and J calls follow TCRdb, not the original study. The sample table holds 550,000 to 800,000 distinct CDR3 sequences, of which 16% were seen once. The ten largest make up approximately 8.4% of the sample.

This sample was included in a study of T cells in Graves' hyperthyroidism and ophthalmopathy (dated by TCRdb to about 2019). The study in broad terms: Peripheral blood samples were taken at initial diagnosis, before any treatment was given. A discovery cohort of about a hundred patients, roughly 40 with Graves' ophthalmopathy and approximately 57 with stable Graves' hyperthyroidism, was used to find distinguishing TCR V-J signatures. Prospective prediction of ophthalmopathy was tested in an independent validation cohort consisting of some 19 hyperthyroidism patients and 15 or so patients who later progressed to ophthalmopathy. The 100 or so discovery patients were divided at random into training and test sets in a 7:3 ratio. The study also compared thyroid tissue and blood T-cell repertoires from about 6 Graves' hyperthyroidism patients. Following sampling, methimazole starting at 30 mg daily was given to hyperthyroidism patients, and high-dose intravenous methylprednisolone was given to ophthalmopathy patients. According to the paper, TCR Vbeta CDR3 sequencing was carried out on 135 peripheral blood samples, which came from 40 to 45 ophthalmopathy, around 74 hyperthyroidism and approximately 17 progressor patients. What the authors observed across the whole study: Sample size was not statistically predetermined, and investigators were not blinded to group allocation. In validation, the model predicted progression to ophthalmopathy with approximately 71% sensitivity and 72% to 85% specificity, a median of 6.5 months before onset. Most expanded thyroid clonotypes (frequency above 0.001) were also detected in blood, a finding suggesting that blood repertoires may reflect thyroid immune responses. A 13 V-J signature model separated ophthalmopathy from stable hyperthyroidism, with roughly 88% sensitivity and roughly 82% specificity in cross-validation and 80%/75% in testing.

Graves' hyperthyroidism was defined as stable when no progression to ophthalmopathy occurred over 18 months of follow-up. Hyperthyroidism patients were aged 18 to 65 years and newly diagnosed, with disease duration of less than 2 months. Patients with uncontrolled infections, other autoimmune diseases, pregnancy or lactation were excluded. Diagnoses were based on clinical symptoms, serum thyroxine and TRAb, thyroid ultrasound and orbital computed tomography. PBMCs were isolated from 7.5 to 10 ml of fresh peripheral blood by Ficoll-Paque density gradient centrifugation. Total RNA was extracted with Trizol reagent, and quality was checked on an Agilent 2100 Bioanalyzer.

This TCR came from a man aged 18 to 35 with Graves' hyperthyroidism. The sequencing input was blood. The chain employs TRBV27 and TRBJ2-5; 8 bases in between match TRBD1. Read as DNA, the sequence is TGTGCCAGCAGTTTATCGGGCAGGGGGCCGCAAGAGACCCAGTACTTC. Its coded protein is CASSLSGRGPQETQYF.